The following is a T cell receptor (beta chain) sequence with its context. The CDR3 is 14 residues long. Germline V CDR1 and CDR2: MNHEY, SMNVEV (reference sequence). V lost 0 bases and J lost 5; bases outside the gene matches: 2. This specimen belongs to a study of blood T cell repertoires in COVID-19. The repertoire was sequenced with immunoSEQ multiplex PCR; TCRdb's copy has only in-frame clones and lacks some. This repertoire shows 250,000 to 350,000 clones, around 90% found once; its top ten account for about 2%. Sample: peripheral blood. The rearrangement joins TRBV27 to TRBJ2-5, with 8 bases identical to TRBD2. The clonotype comes from a woman aged 50 to 60 who had recovered from COVID-19. The CDR3 sequence is CASSLSRGGETQYF. CDR3 DNA: TGTGCCAGCAGTTTATCCCGGGGGGGGGAGACCCAGTACTTC.